This passage covers 14 T cell receptor beta chains from one sample sequenced in a study of blood T cell repertoires in COVID-19. Generated by immunoSEQ multiplex PCR, the TCRdb table keeps only in-frame clones and is missing some. This table holds about 87,000 clones, over 80% found once. Sequenced material: peripheral blood. The receptors shown here come from a man at least 80 years old with acute or convalescent COVID-19.

In this sample, this clone turned up once. The chain couples TRBV5-4 to TRBJ1-4, with TRBD1 matching 9 bases. Looked up from germline, CDR1 is SGHNT and CDR2 is YYREEE (reference sequence). There are 14 residues in the CDR3. V lost 5 bases, J lost 5 bases, and 4 bases stayed unmatched. CDR3 residues: CASRPGTGNEKLFF. The CDR3 coding sequence is TGTGCCAGCAGACCCGGGACAGGGAATGAAAAACTGTTTTTT.

This clone was seen just once. The V and J genes are TRBV19 and TRBJ2-3, with 10 bases identical to TRBD2. There are 19 residues in the CDR3. CDR1 and CDR2 from the germline V gene are LNHDA and SQIVND (reference sequence). V lost 10 bases and J lost 3; bases outside the gene matches: 22. CDR3 protein: CATSGGGGRAYGNTDTQYF. CDR3 nucleotides: TGTGCCACTAGCGGGGGTGGCGGCCGGGCTTATGGTAATACAGATACGCAGTATTTT. Full variable domain (rest looked up from reference TRBV19 and TRBJ2-3): DGGITQSPKYLFRKEGQNVTLSCEQNLNHDAMYWYRQDPGQGLRLIYYSQIVNDFQKGDIAEGYSVSREKKESFPLTVTSAQKNPTAFYLCATSGGGGRAYGNTDTQYFGPGTRLTVL.

The chain uses TRBV28 and TRBJ1-1; the D gene is possibly TRBD1 (5 bases). Trimming cost V 6 bases and J 0 bases, with 17 bases left between them. Germline-derived CDR1 and CDR2 are MDHEN and SYDVKM. The CDR3 runs 16 residues. The CDR3 region has the DNA TGTGCCAGCAGGCTTAGCTCGGGCAGGGTGAACACTGAAGCTTTCTTT. Protein sequence: CASRLSSGRVNTEAFF.

J is TRBJ1-2 and V is TRBV27, with TRBD1 identical over 8 bases. Germline V CDR1 and CDR2: MNHEY, SMNVEV (reference sequence). This CDR3 region has 14 residues. V was pared by 4 bases and J by 8 bases, with 9 bases of the junction left unmatched. The CDR3 loop reads CASSSDQGAGGYTF. The DNA of the CDR3 is TGTGCCAGCAGTTCCGATCAGGGGGCCGGCGGCTACACCTTC.

The chain employs TRBV10-3 and TRBJ1-1, with 8 bases identical to TRBD1. CDR1 and CDR2 (germline): ENHRY, SYGVKD. CDR3 length: 17 amino acids. Unmatched junction bases numbered 10, after V lost 4 bases and J lost 0 bases. CDR3 DNA sequence: TGTGCCATCAGTGGGGATAAGGGACAGGCTATGAACACTGAAGCTTTCTTT. Encoded protein: CAISGDKGQAMNTEAFF.

This clone was detected a few times. The CDR3 loop is CASSGIAGRISYNEQFF. The CDR3 DNA is TGTGCCAGCAGTGGAATAGCGGGAAGGATCTCTTACAATGAGCAGTTCTTC. V is TRBV2 and J is TRBJ2-1; 8 bases align to TRBD2. CDR1 and CDR2 from the germline V gene are SNHLY and FYNNEI. The V and J ends lost 4 bases and 4 bases, in that order; junction bases with no gene match: 12. CDR3 length equals 17 residues. The full variable domain, its missing parts supplied by reference TRBV2 and TRBJ2-1, is EPEVTQTPSHQVTQMGQEVILRCVPISNHLYFYWYRQILGQKVEFLVSFYNNEISEKSEIFDDQFSVERPDGSNFTLKIRSTKLEDSAMYFCASSGIAGRISYNEQFFGPGTRLTVL.

This clone was recorded once. The rearrangement joins TRBV7-9 to TRBJ2-7, with D perhaps matching TRBD1 (5 bases). V lost 3 bases, J lost 4 bases, and 10 bases lay in between. Germline-derived CDR1 and CDR2 are SEHNR and FQNEAQ (reference sequence). This CDR3 has 13 amino acids. CDR3 in DNA: TGTGCCAGCAGCTTTTTAGGGGCATACGAGCAGTACTTC. It codes for CASSFLGAYEQYF.

J is TRBJ2-5 and V is TRBV7-2; tentatively, D is TRBD1 (6 bases). The V end was cut by 4 bases, the J end by 2 bases, with 17 bases between. The CDR3 sequence is 16 residues long. Germline values: CDR1 SGHTA, CDR2 FQGNSA. This CDR3 is CASSSSDRSGQETQYF. For the CDR3, the DNA is TGTGCCAGCAGCTCTTCCGACAGGTCGGGGCAAGAGACCCAGTACTTC. The full variable domain, rest sourced from reference TRBV7-2 and TRBJ2-5, is GAGVSQSPSNKVTEKGKDVELRCDPISGHTALYWYRQSLGQGLEFLIYFQGNSAPDKSGLPSDRFSAERTGGSVSTLTIQRTQQEDSAVYLCASSSSDRSGQETQYFGPGTRLLVL.

V usage is TRBV19 and J usage is TRBJ1-6; 10 bases line up with TRBD1. Per germline, CDR1 LNHDA and CDR2 SQIVND (reference sequence). The CDR3 covers 15 residues. The V segment lost 6 bases and the J segment 4 bases; nucleotides outside the gene matches: 3. The CDR3 protein is CASRTGGAYNSPLHF. In DNA, the CDR3 is TGTGCCAGTAGGACAGGGGGCGCGTATAATTCACCCCTCCACTTT.

The J gene is TRBJ1-5, the V gene TRBV27; TRBD1 matches 7 bases. Per the germline V gene, CDR1 is MNHEY and CDR2 is SMNVEV (reference sequence). V was pared by 6 bases and J by 9 bases, with 11 bases of the junction left unmatched. The CDR3 length is 14 residues. CDR3 region: CASRPPGQLTPQHF. Here the CDR3 DNA reads TGTGCCAGCAGACCCCCGGGACAGTTAACGCCCCAGCATTTT.

This clone was observed once. The V call is TRBV30, the J call TRBJ2-7, with D tentatively TRBD1 (6 bases). The V and J ends lost 0 bases and 1 base respectively, with 13 bases between them. This CDR3 is 15 amino acids long. CDR1 GTSNPN and CDR2 SVGIG come from the germline V gene (reference sequence). The CDR3 DNA reads as TGTGCCTGGAGTGTACCTGAGGGGGTATCCTACGAGCAGTACTTC. Its translation is CAWSVPEGVSYEQYF.

The V call is TRBV7-3, the J call TRBJ2-2, with 7 positions matching TRBD2. CDR3 length equals 15 residues. The ends lost 4 bases at V and 5 bases at J; junction bases unmatched: 7. CDR1 is SGHTA, CDR2 FQGTGA, per germline. CDR3 in amino acids: CASSSPTSDTGELFF. DNA of the CDR3: TGTGCCAGCAGCTCACCTACTAGCGATACCGGGGAGCTGTTTTTT.

This chain uses TRBV27 with TRBJ1-6; no clear D gene. Per germline, CDR1 MNHEY and CDR2 SMNVEV (reference sequence). There are 16 residues in the CDR3. V dropped 6 bases and J dropped 7 bases, with 19 bases sitting between them. The CDR3 reads CASRITQDGKNSPLHF. The CDR3 DNA follows: TGTGCCAGCAGGATAACCCAGGACGGGAAAAATTCACCCCTCCACTTT.

The rearrangement links TRBV6-6 to TRBJ1-2; D is possibly TRBD1 (6 bases). This CDR3 spans 14 amino acids. Trimming took 6 bases from V and 2 from J, leaving 13 bases between them. Germline values: CDR1 MNHNY, CDR2 SVGAGI (reference sequence). The CDR3 region has the DNA TGTGCCAGCAGCGGGACAAGGGTCAACTATGGCTACACCTTC. Translated, it gives CASSGTRVNYGYTF.